This TCR beta chain is from a study of neurological immune-mediated disorders. TCRdb re-called the 5' RACE reads with MiXCR, one entry per CDR3 protein. This table holds about 84,000 distinct CDR3 sequences, over 9% found once. Trimming took off 8 bases at V and 0 bases at J, with 14 bases between the two ends. The CDR3 spans 15 residues. Per the germline V gene, CDR1 is MNHNS and CDR2 is SASEGT. The chain has TRBV6-1 and TRBJ1-5; D may be TRBD1 (6 bases). The sequencing input was PBMCs. This TCR was sampled from a man aged 40-50 years in good health. The CDR3 sequence: CASLGQPYSNQPQHF. The CDR3 coding sequence is TGTGCCAGCCTCGGACAGCCCTATAGCAATCAGCCCCAGCATTTT.